The 18 T cell receptor beta chains given below trace back to one sample, sequenced in a study of siplizumab effects on memory and regulatory T cells (dated by TCRdb to about 2019). The library was obtained by the immunoSEQ multiplex PCR assay. This immuneACCESS table, as held by TCRdb, lists in-frame sequences with V and J called but not all clones. Of the missing ones, under half trace to an unresolved V gene in checked studies; the others have no known cause. The sample table records roughly 82,000 clones; 87% of these occur just once. The ten largest account for roughly 1.5% of the sample. Material for sequencing was Tregs sorted from blood. All receptors come from a human donor in good health.

V and J are TRBV19 and TRBJ2-1; D perhaps matches TRBD2 (6 bases). Trimming stripped 4 bases from V and 1 base from J, with 14 bases between. Germline loops: CDR1 LNHDA, CDR2 SQIVND (reference sequence). CDR3 length: 16 residues. The DNA of the CDR3 is TGTGCCAGTAGTAATGTTAGGCGGGGTTCCTACAATGAGCAGTTCTTC. Encoded protein: CASSNVRRGSYNEQFF. The entire variable domain, with the rest obtained from reference TRBV19 and TRBJ2-1, is as follows: DGGITQSPKYLFRKEGQNVTLSCEQNLNHDAMYWYRQDPGQGLRLIYYSQIVNDFQKGDIAEGYSVSREKKESFPLTVTSAQKNPTAFYLCASSNVRRGSYNEQFFGPGTRLTVL.

The CDR3 reads CASSEVDRGHSGANVLTF. In DNA form, the CDR3 reads TGTGCCAGCAGTGAAGTGGACAGGGGTCATTCCGGGGCCAACGTCCTGACTTTC. This sequence joins TRBV6-1 and TRBJ2-6, with TRBD1 matching 9 bases. The CDR3 length is 18 residues. V lost 1 base to trimming and J lost 4 bases; unmatched junction nucleotides: 8. The germline CDR1 and CDR2 sequences are MNHNS and SASEGT.

Only a few counts were recorded for this clone. This chain connects TRBV6-1 to TRBJ1-1; D is ambiguous. CDR1 and CDR2 (germline): MNHNS, SASEGT. Deletions cut 1 base from V and 6 bases from J, with 15 bases between. The CDR3 consists of 15 residues. This CDR3 is CASSEVRGGPAEAFF. The CDR3 DNA is TGTGCCAGCAGTGAAGTTCGGGGAGGACCAGCTGAAGCTTTCTTT.

The V call is TRBV4-1, the J call TRBJ1-2; 8 nucleotides agree with TRBD1. Germline trimming cut 4 bases from V and 0 bases from J; bases unmatched to any gene: 1. Germline loops: CDR1 MGHRA, CDR2 YSYEKL. The CDR3 length is 14 residues. CDR3 loop: CASSPDRANYGYTF. The CDR3 DNA reads TGCGCCAGCAGCCCGGACAGGGCTAACTATGGCTACACCTTC.

This clone has more than one count but fewer than ten. The junction and the germline gene differ at one end; a read error may be behind it. This chain connects TRBV29-1 to TRBJ2-3, with D possibly matching TRBD2 (6 bases). This CDR3 spans 15 amino acids. Germline CDR1 SQVTM, CDR2 ANQGSEA. This chain's CDR3 is CSVEAGTHRTNTQYF. In DNA, the CDR3 is TGCAGCGTTGAGGCCGGGACTCATCGCACAAATACGCAGTATTTT.

The chain recombines TRBV19 with TRBJ1-2; D is uncertain. Trimming removed 5 bases at V and 5 bases at J, with 9 bases between. Germline V CDR1 and CDR2: LNHDA, SQIVND (reference sequence). The length of the CDR3 is 12 residues. The CDR3 is CASSRVWYGYTF. The CDR3 coding sequence is TGTGCCAGTAGTCGGGTTTGGTATGGCTACACCTTC.

The gene calls are TRBV15 and TRBJ1-4; maybe TRBD1 (6 bases). Germline CDR1 reads LNHNV; CDR2 reads YYDKDF (reference sequence). The CDR3 is 15 residues long. The V gene lost 1 base and the J gene lost 7 bases, with 13 bases spanning the gap. The CDR3 bases are TGTGCCACCAGCAGAGCCCTACAGGGAAGTGAAAAACTGTTTTTT. Its translation is CATSRALQGSEKLFF.

The CDR3 sequence: CASSQSRRNEQFF. The CDR3 coding sequence is TGTGCCAGCAGCCAGTCCCGTAGGAATGAGCAGTTCTTC. The V and J genes are TRBV6-5 and TRBJ2-1, with D uncertain. V lost 6 bases to trimming and J lost 7 bases, with 13 bases between them. The V gene's germline CDR1 is MNHEY and CDR2 SVGAGI. The CDR3 spans 13 residues.

V is TRBV28 and J is TRBJ1-1; 7 bases line up with TRBD1. The trim removed 6 bases at V and 4 bases at J, leaving 11 bases unmatched. This CDR3 has 15 amino acids. Per the germline V gene, CDR1 is MDHEN and CDR2 is SYDVKM. CDR3 region: CASSFIGGYGTEAFF. The CDR3 nucleotides read TGTGCCAGCAGCTTTATAGGGGGCTACGGCACTGAAGCTTTCTTT.

The chain couples TRBV7-9 to TRBJ2-2; D gene uncertain. The germline gives CDR1 SEHNR, CDR2 FQNEAQ (reference sequence). The CDR3 length is 15 residues. The V end lost 1 base, the J end lost 4 bases, and 10 bases lay between the germline ends. The CDR3 loop reads CASSLDGAATGELFF. The DNA for the CDR3 is TGTGCCAGCAGCTTAGATGGTGCAGCCACCGGGGAGCTGTTTTTT.

This clone was seen a single time. This chain uses TRBV4-1 with TRBJ2-3; D may be TRBD1 or TRBD2 (5 bases each). The germline CDR1 and CDR2 sequences are MGHRA and YSYEKL. Trimming removed 6 bases at V and 0 bases at J, with 10 bases between. This CDR3 has 14 amino acids. CDR3 DNA sequence: TGCGCCAGCAGGGGGGAGCGGAGCACAGATACGCAGTATTTT. Translating gives CASRGERSTDTQYF.

The chain employs TRBV5-1 and TRBJ2-5, with TRBD2 matching 7 bases. J lost 4 bases, V lost 0 bases, and 3 bases had no gene match. CDR3 length equals 14 residues. Germline CDR1 and CDR2: SGHRS and YFSETQ. CDR3 nucleotides: TGCGCCAGCAGCTTGGCCAGCGGGACAGAGACCCAGTACTTC. Translating gives CASSLASGTETQYF. Using reference TRBV5-1 and TRBJ2-5 for the parts outside the CDR3, the full variable domain is KAGVTQTPRYLIKTRGQQVTLSCSPISGHRSVSWYQQTPGQGLQFLFEYFSETQRNKGNFPGRFSGRQFSNSRSEMNVSTLELGDSALYLCASSLASGTETQYFGPGTRLLVL.

CDR3 nucleotide sequence: TGTGCTAGTGGTTTGGAATATGGCTACACCTTC. Encoded protein: CASGLEYGYTF. The chain recombines TRBV12-5 with TRBJ1-2; D gene uncertain. Germline CDR1 LGHNT, CDR2 FRNRAP. Trimming shortened V by 1 base and J by 5 bases, and 2 bases separated the two germline ends. The CDR3 covers 11 residues.

The chain links TRBV23-1 to TRBJ1-6; D is unclear. TRBV23-1 is assigned to the ORF class and has an uncertain function. The length of the CDR3 is 16 residues. V was cut by 1 base and J by 7 bases, with 14 bases left in between. The CDR3: CASSQFSFDKNSPLHF. In DNA, the CDR3 is TGCGCCAGCAGTCAATTTAGCTTCGATAAGAATTCACCCCTCCACTTT.

The chain combines TRBV30 with TRBJ2-3; D tentatively reads TRBD1 or TRBD2 (5 bases each). Germline CDR1 is GTSNPN and CDR2 is SVGIG (reference sequence). The CDR3 has 11 residues. Trimming shortened V by 3 bases and J by 5 bases, and 6 bases separated the two germline ends. This CDR3 reads CAWRGVDTQYF. The CDR3 DNA is TGTGCCTGGAGGGGGGTAGATACGCAGTATTTT.

For the CDR3, the DNA is TGTGCCAGCAGCGTCGCTGGGGCAGATACGCAGTATTTT. Its translation is CASSVAGADTQYF. This chain connects TRBV9 to TRBJ2-3; no reliable D call. This CDR3 has 13 amino acids. CDR1 is SGDLS and CDR2 is YYNGEE in the germline V gene. V lost 2 bases, J lost 4 bases, and 8 bases lay in between.

Only one count was recorded for this clone. The CDR3 nucleotides are TGTGCCAGCAGCCCTCAGGGAGATTCACCCCTCCACTTT. This gives the protein CASSPQGDSPLHF. The chain employs TRBV9 and TRBJ1-6; possible D gene TRBD1, 5 bases. Trimming took off 4 bases at V and 8 bases at J, with 10 bases between the two ends. Germline V gene sequence: CDR1 SGDLS, CDR2 YYNGEE. This CDR3 has 13 residues. The whole variable domain, filled in from reference TRBV9 and TRBJ1-6, reads DSGVTQTPKHLITATGQRVTLRCSPRSGDLSVYWYQQSLDQGLQFLIQYYNGEERAKGNILERFSAQQFPDLHSELNLSSLELGDSALYFCASSPQGDSPLHFGNGTRLTVT.

This clone was detected once. This chain uses TRBV4-1 with TRBJ2-7; TRBD2 matches 12 bases. The V and J ends lost 0 bases and 3 bases, in that order; junction bases with no gene match: 9. The CDR3 sequence is 18 residues long. Germline CDR1 is MGHRA and CDR2 is YSYEKL. The CDR3 is CASSQENLAGGPSYEQYF. The CDR3 DNA reads TGCGCCAGCAGCCAAGAGAACCTAGCGGGGGGGCCGAGCTACGAGCAGTACTTC.